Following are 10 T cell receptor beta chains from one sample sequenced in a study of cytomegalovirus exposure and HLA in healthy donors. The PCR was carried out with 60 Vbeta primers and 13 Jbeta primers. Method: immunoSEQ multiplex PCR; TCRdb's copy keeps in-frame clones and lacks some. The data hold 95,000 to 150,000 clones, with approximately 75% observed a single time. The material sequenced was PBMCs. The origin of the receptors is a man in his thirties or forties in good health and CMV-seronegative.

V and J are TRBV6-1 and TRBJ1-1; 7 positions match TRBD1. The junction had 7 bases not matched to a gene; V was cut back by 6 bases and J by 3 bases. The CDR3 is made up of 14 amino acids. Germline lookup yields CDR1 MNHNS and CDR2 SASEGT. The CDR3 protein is CASRLQGMDTEAFF. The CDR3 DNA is TGTGCCAGCAGGTTACAGGGGATGGACACTGAAGCTTTCTTT.

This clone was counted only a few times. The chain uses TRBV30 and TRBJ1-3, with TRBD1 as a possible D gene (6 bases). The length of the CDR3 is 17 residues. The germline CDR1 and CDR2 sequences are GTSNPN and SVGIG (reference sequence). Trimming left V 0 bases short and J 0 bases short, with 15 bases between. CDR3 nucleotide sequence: TGTGCCTGGAGTGTCTTTAACAGGGACCTCTCTGGAAACACCATATATTTT. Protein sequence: CAWSVFNRDLSGNTIYF.

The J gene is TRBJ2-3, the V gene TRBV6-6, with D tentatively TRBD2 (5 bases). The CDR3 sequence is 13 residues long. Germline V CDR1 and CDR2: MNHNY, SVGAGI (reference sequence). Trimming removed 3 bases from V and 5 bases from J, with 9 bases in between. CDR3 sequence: CASSYLAGDTQYF. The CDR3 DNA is TGTGCCAGCAGTTATCTAGCTGGAGATACGCAGTATTTT.

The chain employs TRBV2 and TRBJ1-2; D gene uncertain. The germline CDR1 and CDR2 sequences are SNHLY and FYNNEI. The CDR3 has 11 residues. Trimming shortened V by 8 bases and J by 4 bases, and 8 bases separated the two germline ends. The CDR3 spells CASVLTYGYTF. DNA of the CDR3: TGTGCCAGCGTACTAACCTATGGCTACACCTTC.

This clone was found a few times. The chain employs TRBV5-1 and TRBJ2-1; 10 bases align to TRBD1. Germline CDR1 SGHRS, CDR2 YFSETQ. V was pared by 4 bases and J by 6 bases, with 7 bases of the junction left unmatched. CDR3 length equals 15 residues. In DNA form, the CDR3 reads TGCGCCAGCAGCCCACGGACAGGGGGTGTCAATGAGCAGTTCTTC. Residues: CASSPRTGGVNEQFF.

CDR3 amino acids: CSAVGQGNTYEQYF. CDR3 bases: TGCAGCGCCGTTGGACAGGGGAATACTTACGAGCAGTACTTC. J is TRBJ2-7 and V is TRBV29-1; 9 bases are a match to TRBD1. The CDR3 runs to 14 residues. Germline V gene lookup returns CDR1 SQVTM and CDR2 ANQGSEA. V shed 7 bases, J shed 4 bases, and the junction held 11 bases outside the gene matches.

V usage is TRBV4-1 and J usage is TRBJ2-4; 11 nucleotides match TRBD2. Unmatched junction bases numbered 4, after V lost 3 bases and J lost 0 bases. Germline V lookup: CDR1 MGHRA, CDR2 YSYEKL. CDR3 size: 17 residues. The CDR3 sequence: CASSHIAGGLAKNIQYF. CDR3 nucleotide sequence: TGCGCCAGCAGCCATATAGCGGGGGGGTTAGCCAAAAACATTCAGTACTTC.

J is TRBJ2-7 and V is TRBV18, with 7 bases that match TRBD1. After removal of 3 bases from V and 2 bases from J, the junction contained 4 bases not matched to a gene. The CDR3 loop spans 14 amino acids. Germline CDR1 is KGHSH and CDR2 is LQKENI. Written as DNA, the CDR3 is TGTGCCAGCTCACCGAGGGACAGTACCTACGAGCAGTACTTC. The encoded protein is CASSPRDSTYEQYF.

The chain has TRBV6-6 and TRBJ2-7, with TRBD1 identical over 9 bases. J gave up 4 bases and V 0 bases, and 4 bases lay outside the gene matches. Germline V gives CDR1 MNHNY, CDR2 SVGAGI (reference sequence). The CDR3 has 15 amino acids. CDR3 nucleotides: TGTGCCAGCAGTTACTCCGGACAGGGGATGTACGAGCAGTACTTC. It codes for CASSYSGQGMYEQYF.

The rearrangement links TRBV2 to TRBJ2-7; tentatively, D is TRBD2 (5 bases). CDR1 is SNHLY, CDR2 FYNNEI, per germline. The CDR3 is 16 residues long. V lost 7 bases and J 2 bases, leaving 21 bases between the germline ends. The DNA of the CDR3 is TGTGCCAGCATCCCAAGAGAGACTGAGGGTGCCTACGAGCAGTACTTC. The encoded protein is CASIPRETEGAYEQYF.